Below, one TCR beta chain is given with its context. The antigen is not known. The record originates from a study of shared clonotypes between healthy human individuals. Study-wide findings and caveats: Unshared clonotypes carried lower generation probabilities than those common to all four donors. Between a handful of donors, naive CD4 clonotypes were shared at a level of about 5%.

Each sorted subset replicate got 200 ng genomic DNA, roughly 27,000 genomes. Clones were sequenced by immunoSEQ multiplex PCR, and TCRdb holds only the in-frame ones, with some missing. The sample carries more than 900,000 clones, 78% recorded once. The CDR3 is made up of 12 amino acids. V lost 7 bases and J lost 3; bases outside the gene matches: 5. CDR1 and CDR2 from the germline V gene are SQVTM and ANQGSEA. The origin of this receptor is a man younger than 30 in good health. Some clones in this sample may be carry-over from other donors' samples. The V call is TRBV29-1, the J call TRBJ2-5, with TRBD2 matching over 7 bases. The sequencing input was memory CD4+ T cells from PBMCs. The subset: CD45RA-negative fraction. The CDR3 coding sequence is TGCAGCGGATTCCGGGAGGAAGAGACCCAGTACTTC. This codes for CSGFREEETQYF. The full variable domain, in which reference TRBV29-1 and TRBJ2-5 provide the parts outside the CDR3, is SAVISQKPSRDICQRGTSLTIQCQVDSQVTMMFWYRQQPGQSLTLIATANQGSEATYESGFVIDKFPISRPNLTFSTLTVSNMSPEDSSIYLCSGFREEETQYFGPGTRLLVL.